These T cell receptor beta chains were read from a single sample in a study of T cell repertoires in cytomegalovirus infection. Their cognate antigens are unknown. MiXCR, applied by TCRdb to the reads, yields one record per CDR3 protein. In the table there are about 900,000 distinct CDR3 sequences, about a third of which are singletons. The material was cultured CD8+ T cells from PBMCs, obtained from culture after CMV antigen stimulation. These receptors all come from a human donor in good health (CMV status not recorded). Some clones in this sample may be carry-over from other donors' samples. CDR3s include the opening cysteine and the closing phenylalanine or tryptophan. A D gene is named only where the DNA matches it firmly. Clone size is not always given. Where it is, it says once, few, many or a class for expanded clones.

TGTGCCAGCAGTTACCCCAGCTATGTGACGGGGGGGAAGGATGAGCAGTTCTTC CASSYPSYVTGGKDEQFF TRBV6-8 . TRBD2 TRBJ2-1
TGTGCCAACACCTGGGGCGGGGGGCCCTACAATGAGCAGTTCTTC CANTWGGGPYNEQFF TRBV5-6 . TRBD2 TRBJ2-1
TGTGCCACCAGCCGGGGGGGCCACTACGAGCAGTACTTC CATSRGGHYEQYF TRBV15 . TRBD2 TRBJ2-7
TGTGCCAGCAGTTACGGGACAGGGACCTACGAGCAGTACTTC CASSYGTGTYEQYF TRBV6-5 many TRBD1 TRBJ2-7
TGTGCCAGCAGCTTAGCGAGCAGCTTCTCTGGAAACACCATATATTTT CASSLASSFSGNTIYF TRBV7-8 few . TRBJ1-3
TGCGCCAGCAGCCAGGAGGTCATTTCGAACACTGAAGCTTTCTTT CASSQEVISNTEAFF TRBV4-1 few . TRBJ1-1
TGTGCCAGCAGCCAAGAAAGGCACGAGCAGTACTTC CASSQERHEQYF TRBV4-2 . . TRBJ2-7
TGCAGTGCTTCAGCGGGGGGGGATACGCAGTATTTT CSASAGGDTQYF TRBV20-1 . TRBD2 TRBJ2-3
TGTGCCAGCAGCTTAGTTAGCCTGACAGGGCCTAGAGACCATGAGCAGTTCTTC CASSLVSLTGPRDHEQFF TRBV7-8 many TRBD1 TRBJ2-1
TGTGCCAGCAGTCGACAGGGTAGGAACACTGAAGCTTTCTTT CASSRQGRNTEAFF TRBV27 . TRBD1 TRBJ1-1
TGTGCCAGCAGTTCCTCCTCCGTGGTAGCGGGGCCCCAAGAGACCCAGTACTTC CASSSSSVVAGPQETQYF TRBV12-3/TRBV12-4 few TRBD2 TRBJ2-5
TGTGCCAGTAGTATCGGCGGGGCGGCACTAGCGGGTCTGGAGACCCAGTACTTC CASSIGGAALAGLETQYF TRBV19 few TRBD2 TRBJ2-5
TGTGCCAGCAGCTTAAGCCATTATAAACAAATAGAGACCCAGTACTTC CASSLSHYKQIETQYF TRBV7-2 many . TRBJ2-5
TGTGCCAGCATTGGACTAGCGGGGGGCAGGGAGACCCAGTACTTC CASIGLAGGRETQYF TRBV2 . TRBD2 TRBJ2-5
TGTGCCAGCAGTTCCGGGGCCTTCTACGAGCAGTACTTC CASSSGAFYEQYF TRBV7-6 many . TRBJ2-7
TGTGCCAGCAGCCCGGACGTCCAAGAGACCCAGTACTTC CASSPDVQETQYF TRBV7-3 few . TRBJ2-5
TGTGCCAGCAGCTTGGCCATGGCCCAGGAAACTGAAGCTTTCTTT CASSLAMAQETEAFF TRBV5-6 . . TRBJ1-1
TGTGCCAGCAGTTACTCGAGGAACACCGGGGAGCTGTTTTTT CASSYSRNTGELFF TRBV6-2/TRBV6-3 few . TRBJ2-2
TGTGCCAGCAGCTGGCCGTGGCTAATCCACGAGCAGTACTTC CASSWPWLIHEQYF TRBV7-2 many . TRBJ2-7
TGTGCCAGCAGCTTACCTCCGGAGGGTCCCATCTACGAGCAGTACTTC CASSLPPEGPIYEQYF TRBV7-2 few . TRBJ2-7
TGTGCCAGCAGTGATGTTGCAGGGGCCTATAGCAATCAGCCCCAGCATTTT CASSDVAGAYSNQPQHF TRBV2 few . TRBJ1-5
TGTGCCAGCAGTCCCACTCAACAGGGGGCTGTAAACTATGGCTACACCTTC CASSPTQQGAVNYGYTF TRBV27 few TRBD1 TRBJ1-2
TGTGCCAGCAGTCCTAGGACAGAATCTAATATGAACACTGAAGCTTTCTTT CASSPRTESNMNTEAFF TRBV12-3/TRBV12-4 many . TRBJ1-1
TGTGCCAGCAGTTTGGGGGAACTAGCGGGAACGAGCTCCTACAATGAGCAGTTCTTC CASSLGELAGTSSYNEQFF TRBV27 few TRBD2 TRBJ2-1
TGTGCCAGCATTGGGGCTAGCGGGAGCGACCCTAGCTCCTACGAGCAGTACTTC CASIGASGSDPSSYEQYF TRBV6-6 . TRBD2 TRBJ2-7
TGTGCCATCGCTCCCGGGGCGGGTTTAGATGGCTACACCTTC CAIAPGAGLDGYTF TRBV7-8 many . TRBJ1-2
TGTGCCAGCAGCCAAGAAGGGCGCCCCAACTATGGCTACACCTTC CASSQEGRPNYGYTF TRBV4-2 . . TRBJ1-2
TGTGCCACAAGAAGGGAGAACACCATATATTTT CATRRENTIYF TRBV7-2 . . TRBJ1-3
TGTGCCAGCACAAGAAGGGGGGGGCCCTACAATGAGCAGTTCTTC CASTRRGGPYNEQFF TRBV28 . . TRBJ2-1